Each of the 22 T cell receptor beta chains below was sequenced from the same sample in a study of T cells after yellow fever vaccination. TCRdb independently ran MiXCR on the 5' RACE reads; one entry per CDR3 protein. The data contain fewer than 650,000 distinct CDR3 sequences, roughly 22% of them singletons. Sequenced material: PBMCs, taken 21 days after the first yellow fever vaccination. These receptors came from a man younger than 35 who received the YFV17D yellow fever vaccine.

The V and J genes are TRBV6-1 and TRBJ1-2; perhaps TRBD1 as D (6 bases). The CDR3 extends over 15 amino acids. Germline CDR1 MNHNS, CDR2 SASEGT. V was cut by 5 bases and J by 0 bases, with 13 bases left in between. The CDR3 coding sequence is TGTGCCAGCAGTCCTCGGGACACCTCTAACTATGGCTACACCTTC. Translating gives CASSPRDTSNYGYTF.

The chain joins TRBV20-1 to TRBJ2-1; D perhaps matches TRBD1 (5 bases). Germline CDR1 DFQATT, CDR2 SNEGSKA (reference sequence). The CDR3 contains 15 residues. V shed 2 bases and J shed 7 bases, with 18 bases lying between them. The DNA for the CDR3 is TGCAGTGCTAGAATAGTCCTAGGGGTAATGAATGAGCAGTTCTTC. This codes for CSARIVLGVMNEQFF.

Of note for this clonotype: It may be a read error: a sequence one base away is much more abundant. V gene TRBV3-1 combines with J gene TRBJ1-5; 8 positions match TRBD1. Germline CDR1 and CDR2: LGHDT and YNNKEL (reference sequence). This CDR3 contains 15 residues. The CDR3 region has the DNA TGTGACAGCAGCCGAGGACAGGGAGGCGGGCAGCCCCAGCATTTT. Amino acid sequence: CDSSRGQGGGQPQHF.

This clonotype has more than one count but fewer than ten. CDR3 sequence reads: CASSLVGGRPQHF. DNA of the CDR3: TGTGCCAGCAGCTTAGTTGGGGGGCGGCCCCAGCATTTT. The chain recombines TRBV7-2 with TRBJ1-5; tentatively, D is TRBD1 (6 bases). Germline-derived CDR1 and CDR2 are SGHTA and FQGNSA. V dropped 1 base and J dropped 9 bases, with 10 bases sitting between them. CDR3 size: 13 residues.

This clonotype has a handful of counts. V and J are TRBV28 and TRBJ2-3; tentative D call: TRBD1 (7 bases). Germline lookup yields CDR1 MDHEN and CDR2 SYDVKM. V was shortened by 4 bases and J by 6 bases, with 26 bases between the two germline ends. This CDR3 has 18 residues. CDR3: CASSYHTSRDRGLDTQYF. The DNA of the CDR3 is TGTGCCAGCAGTTACCACACCTCGCGGGACAGAGGTCTTGATACGCAGTATTTT.

This CDR3 is CASSPGWSRNLLHF. CDR3 DNA: TGTGCCAGCAGCCCCGGTTGGTCGAGGAACCTCCTCCACTTT. J is TRBJ1-6 and V is TRBV3-1; D call uncertain. Germline-derived CDR1 and CDR2 are LGHDT and YNNKEL (reference sequence). V gave up 4 bases and J gave up 15 bases, with 19 bases separating them. CDR3 length equals 14 residues.

The gene calls are TRBV20-1 and TRBJ2-3; 12 bases align to TRBD2. Germline trimming cut 6 bases from V and 0 bases from J; bases unmatched to any gene: 4. Germline V gives CDR1 DFQATT, CDR2 SNEGSKA (reference sequence). The CDR3 covers 15 residues. CDR3 nucleotide sequence: TGCAGTGCCGTCGGACTAGCGGGGAGCACAGATACGCAGTATTTT. As protein: CSAVGLAGSTDTQYF.

In this sample, this clonotype turned up a few times. In nucleotides, the CDR3 is TGTGCCAGCAGCTTGGTAGGGCCCTATGGCTACACCTTC. Its translation: CASSLVGPYGYTF. This chain joins TRBV11-2 and TRBJ1-2; unclear D gene. Trimming took 3 bases from V and 4 from J, leaving 9 bases between them. In germline, CDR1 is SGHAT, CDR2 FQNNGV. The CDR3 has 13 residues.

The chain couples TRBV10-3 to TRBJ2-1, with D perhaps TRBD1 (6 bases). V lost 2 bases, J lost 7 bases, and 15 bases lay in between. This CDR3 is built from 15 residues. CDR1 is ENHRY and CDR2 is SYGVKD in the germline V gene. The CDR3 sequence is CAISEGQGPLNEQFF. In DNA form, the CDR3 reads TGTGCCATCAGTGAGGGGCAGGGGCCGCTAAATGAGCAGTTCTTC.

This clonotype was found a few times. The gene calls are TRBV20-1 and TRBJ1-6; 8 bases are a match to TRBD1. V gave up 6 bases and J gave up 5 bases; unmatched junction bases: 6. The CDR3 runs to 14 residues. Germline V CDR1 and CDR2: DFQATT, SNEGSKA (reference sequence). The CDR3 DNA is TGCAGTGCGATGGACAGGGCCAATAATTCACCCCTCCACTTT. Its translation: CSAMDRANNSPLHF.

This clonotype was picked up a small number of times. The genes are TRBV11-2 and TRBJ2-5; D remains unclear. The germline V and J ends were trimmed by 4 bases and 5 bases, with 8 bases remaining between them. CDR1 and CDR2 (germline): SGHAT, FQNNGV. The CDR3 is 12 amino acids. CDR3 loop: CASSSQLETQYF. Here the CDR3 DNA reads TGTGCCAGCAGCTCCCAGTTGGAGACCCAGTACTTC.

This clonotype was counted only a few times. The rearrangement uses TRBV9 and TRBJ1-4; D unclear. Trimming removed 2 bases at V and 0 bases at J, with 8 bases between. Germline CDR1 reads SGDLS; CDR2 reads YYNGEE. The CDR3 extends over 15 amino acids. As DNA, the CDR3 is TGTGCCAGCAGCGTCCAGCCTACAACTAATGAAAAACTGTTTTTT. As protein: CASSVQPTTNEKLFF.

This chain uses TRBV7-9 with TRBJ1-6; D is unresolved. The V and J ends lost 4 bases and 9 bases respectively, with 7 bases between them. This CDR3 contains 12 residues. In germline, CDR1 is SEHNR, CDR2 FQNEAQ (reference sequence). Written as DNA, the CDR3 is TGTGCCAGCAGCTCACACGTTTCACCCCTCCACTTT. It translates to CASSSHVSPLHF.

This chain links TRBV6-1 with TRBJ2-1; maybe TRBD2 (7 bases). The V gene's germline CDR1 is MNHNS and CDR2 SASEGT. The CDR3 sequence is 17 residues long. Trimming stripped 0 bases from V and 0 bases from J, with 12 bases between. The CDR3: CASSEAPGGSSYNEQFF. DNA for the CDR3: TGTGCCAGCAGTGAAGCGCCGGGGGGCAGCTCCTACAATGAGCAGTTCTTC.

This clonotype has only a few counts. The chain joins TRBV4-1 to TRBJ1-2; tentatively, D is TRBD1 (6 bases). Germline CDR1 MGHRA, CDR2 YSYEKL. The CDR3 totals 15 residues. V gave up 4 bases and J gave up 2 bases, with 14 bases separating them. In DNA, the CDR3 is TGCGCCAGCAGCCGATTGGACAGCGTAAACTATGGCTACACCTTC. Protein sequence: CASSRLDSVNYGYTF.

This clonotype has just one count. The chain has TRBV6-2 or TRBV6-3 and TRBJ1-6; 7 nucleotides agree with TRBD1. The trim removed 7 bases at V and 7 bases at J, leaving 4 bases unmatched. Germline CDR1 reads MNHEY; CDR2 reads SVGEGT. This CDR3 is built from 13 residues. The DNA for the CDR3 is TGTGCCAGCAAACAGGGGTCCAATTCACCCCTCCACTTT. The encoded protein is CASKQGSNSPLHF.

In regard to this clonotype: An end of the junction differs from the germline gene, which may be a read error. V and J are TRBV7-2 and TRBJ2-1; the D gene is possibly TRBD1 (6 bases). The CDR3 runs to 15 residues. Germline V gene lookup returns CDR1 SGHTA and CDR2 FQGNSA. CDR3 DNA: TGTGCCAGCGTCCAGGGGAGCTCCTGGTGGGATGAGCGGTTCTTC. Encoded protein: CASVQGSSWWDERFF.

This clonotype was picked up a small number of times. The rearrangement links TRBV18 to TRBJ1-1; D perhaps matches TRBD1 (5 bases). V was clipped by 4 bases and J by 12 bases, with 18 bases between them. The CDR3 covers 13 residues. The germline CDR1 and CDR2 sequences are KGHSH and LQKENI. CDR3 bases: TGTGCCAGCTCACTCCGGGACGGAGGGCACTCTTTCTTT. Protein sequence: CASSLRDGGHSFF. Full variable domain (remainder filled in from reference TRBV18 and TRBJ1-1): NAGVMQNPRHLVRRRGQEARLRCSPMKGHSHVYWYRQLPEEGLKFMVYLQKENIIDESGMPKERFSAEFPKEGPSILRIQQVVRGDSAAYFCASSLRDGGHSFFGQGTRLTVV.

This chain uses TRBV20-1 with TRBJ1-1; D ambiguous. Germline CDR1 is DFQATT and CDR2 is SNEGSKA (reference sequence). This CDR3 spans 13 amino acids. V dropped 6 bases and J dropped 7 bases, with 18 bases sitting between them. This CDR3 reads CSASTGIKIEAFF. The CDR3 nucleotides are TGCAGTGCCTCGACCGGGATTAAAATTGAAGCTTTCTTT.

This clonotype was picked up a small number of times. This chain connects TRBV28 to TRBJ1-1; D uncertain. Looked up from germline, CDR1 is MDHEN and CDR2 is SYDVKM. V lost 4 bases and J lost 0, with 12 bases in between. CDR3 length: 15 residues. The DNA of the CDR3 is TGTGCCAGCAGTTCCTTCGGCCTAATGAACACTGAAGCTTTCTTT. Translated, it gives CASSSFGLMNTEAFF.

The rearrangement joins TRBV11-2 to TRBJ2-7; D perhaps matches TRBD2 (7 bases). Germline CDR1 SGHAT, CDR2 FQNNGV. Between the trimmed V and J ends, which lost 0 bases and 5 bases, there was a span of 17 bases. CDR3 size: 16 residues. DNA for the CDR3: TGTGCCAGCAGCTTAGATGCCTGGGGGGGGCTGGACGAGCAGTACGTC. Translating gives CASSLDAWGGLDEQYV.

The chain couples TRBV5-1 to TRBJ2-6; 9 bases are a match to TRBD1. V was pared by 4 bases and J by 2 bases, with 7 bases of the junction left unmatched. This CDR3 comprises 17 residues. Germline V gene data show CDR1 as SGHRS and CDR2 as YFSETQ. In DNA, the CDR3 is TGCGCCAGCAGCATGGACAGGGGTTCAACTGGGGCCAACGTCCTGACTTTC. Amino acid sequence: CASSMDRGSTGANVLTF.